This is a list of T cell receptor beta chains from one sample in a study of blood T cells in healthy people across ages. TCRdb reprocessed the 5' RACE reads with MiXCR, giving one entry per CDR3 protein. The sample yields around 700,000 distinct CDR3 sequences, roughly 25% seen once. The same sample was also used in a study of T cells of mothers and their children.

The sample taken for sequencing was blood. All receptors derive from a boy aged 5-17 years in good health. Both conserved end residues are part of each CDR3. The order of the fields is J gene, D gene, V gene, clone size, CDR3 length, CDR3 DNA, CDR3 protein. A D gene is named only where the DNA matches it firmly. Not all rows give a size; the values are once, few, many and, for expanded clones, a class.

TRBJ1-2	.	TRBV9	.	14	TGTGCCAGCAGCGTGGATTGGGGAAACTATGGCTACACCTTC	CASSVDWGNYGYTF
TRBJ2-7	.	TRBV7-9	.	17	TGTGCCAGCACCCTAGGGGAGTTTTCCCGGGGCTCTTACGAGCAGTACTTC	CASTLGEFSRGSYEQYF
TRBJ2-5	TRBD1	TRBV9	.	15	TGTGCCAGCAGCGTAGTCGGACAGGTAATGGAGACCCAGTACTTC	CASSVVGQVMETQYF
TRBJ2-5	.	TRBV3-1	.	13	TGTGCCAGCAAAGCGGAGCTCCAAGAGACCCAGTACTTC	CASKAELQETQYF
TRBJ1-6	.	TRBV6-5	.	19	TGTGCCAGCAGTTACTCGTACGGGACCCAGAGCTCCTATAATTCACCCCTCCACTTT	CASSYSYGTQSSYNSPLHF
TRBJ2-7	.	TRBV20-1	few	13	TGCAGTGCTAGAATCTTCACAGGGAACGAGCAGTACTTC	CSARIFTGNEQYF
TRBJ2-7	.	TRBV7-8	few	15	TGTGCCAGCAGCTTAAGCCAGGGTTTCTCCTACGAGCAGTACTTC	CASSLSQGFSYEQYF
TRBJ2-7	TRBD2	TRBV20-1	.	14	TGCAGTGCTACCCGACTAGCGGGGTTGTACGAGCAGTACTTC	CSATRLAGLYEQYF
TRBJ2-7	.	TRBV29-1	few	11	TGCAGCGTTGAACGAGACAACCAGCAGTACTTC	CSVERDNQQYF
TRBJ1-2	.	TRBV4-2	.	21	TGTGCCAGCAGCCAAGTACCAGCCGGCCGGGACTCCTATGCACCTCGCAACTTCGTCTACTTC	CASSQVPAGRDSYAPRNFVYF